In this sample, the clone carrying this TCR beta chain turned up a few times. Its antigen remains unidentified. This sample was included in a study of vaccination and CD4 T cells after COVID-19. Looking at the study overall: Post-COVID samples had a sampling time that fell a median approximately 93 days after diagnosis (range 35 to 161). No peptide, an HIV-1 Nef pool, or a CEFX pool was what each control culture received.

Germline V gives CDR1 SGHAT, CDR2 FQNNGV. The V and J ends lost 1 base and 3 bases respectively, with 6 bases between them. This CDR3 has 14 amino acids. Sequenced with the Oncomine TCR Beta short-read assay was DNA taken from cultured CD4+ T cells. Genomic DNA was taken out of cultured CD4+ T cells by extraction. TCRdb processed the PCR reads anew with MiXCR; each CDR3 protein has one entry. Found here are tens of thousands of distinct CDR3 sequences, 45% to 50% of them singletons; the top ten hold about 5.9%. Treatment here: roughly 11-day PBMC culture with coronavirus spike peptide pools or control peptides (ViraFEST assay). Under the ViraFEST approach, antigen-specific T cells were expanded with peptide pools and TCRs subsequently sequenced.

The J gene is TRBJ2-2, the V gene TRBV11-2; the D is unclear. The sequence came from a human donor who had recovered from COVID-19. Sequencing was carried out using CD4+ T cells from blood, cultured in vitro. The CDR3 bases are TGTGCCAGCAGCTTAGCGACTTACACCGGGGAGCTGTTTTTT. It encodes CASSLATYTGELFF.